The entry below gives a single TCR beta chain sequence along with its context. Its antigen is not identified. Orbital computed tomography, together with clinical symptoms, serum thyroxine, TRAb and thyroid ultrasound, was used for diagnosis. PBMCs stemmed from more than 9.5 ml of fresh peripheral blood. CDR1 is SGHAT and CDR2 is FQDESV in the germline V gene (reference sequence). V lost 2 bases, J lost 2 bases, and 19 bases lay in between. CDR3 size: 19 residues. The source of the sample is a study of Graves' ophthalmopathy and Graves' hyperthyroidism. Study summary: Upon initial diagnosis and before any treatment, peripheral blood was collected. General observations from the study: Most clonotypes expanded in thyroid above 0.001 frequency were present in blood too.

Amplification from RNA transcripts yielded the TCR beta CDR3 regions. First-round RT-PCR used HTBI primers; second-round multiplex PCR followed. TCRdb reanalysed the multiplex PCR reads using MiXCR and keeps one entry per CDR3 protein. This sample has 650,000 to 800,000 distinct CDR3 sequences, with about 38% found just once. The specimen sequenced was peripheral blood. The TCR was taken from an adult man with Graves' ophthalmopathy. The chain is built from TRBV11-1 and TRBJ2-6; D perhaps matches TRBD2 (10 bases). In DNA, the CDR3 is TGTGCCAGCAGCTTAACTAGCGGGACAGGGTCCCCTGGGGCCAACGTCCTGACTTTC. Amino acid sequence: CASSLTSGTGSPGANVLTF.